The 24 T cell receptor beta chains given below trace back to one sample, sequenced in a study of blood T cell repertoires in COVID-19. The table came from immunoSEQ multiplex PCR; TCRdb's copy has only in-frame clones and leaves some out. In the table there are 400,000 or so clones, around 86% of which are singletons. The sample taken for sequencing was peripheral blood. These receptors were taken from a human donor in a cohort sampled during active COVID-19.

This sequence joins TRBV3-1 (or the pseudogene TRBV3-2) and TRBJ2-1, with 12 positions matching TRBD2. The CDR3 is 15 amino acids. V lost 4 bases to trimming and J lost 3 bases; unmatched junction nucleotides: 1. CDR1 is LGHDT, CDR2 YNNKEL, per germline (reference sequence). The CDR3 DNA reads as TGTGCCAGCAGCCCGACTAGCGGGAGCTACAATGAGCAGTTCTTC. Its protein is CASSPTSGSYNEQFF.

This sequence joins TRBV7-6 and TRBJ2-3, with 7 positions matching TRBD1. The CDR3 has 16 residues. Losses at the gene ends were 1 base for V and 2 bases for J; bases not matched to a gene: 6. CDR1 is SGHVS and CDR2 is FNYEAQ in the germline V gene. The CDR3: CASSLGTGINTDTQYF. The CDR3 DNA sequence: TGTGCCAGCAGCTTAGGGACAGGAATTAACACAGATACGCAGTATTTT.

This sequence joins TRBV27 and TRBJ2-7, with TRBD1 as a possible D gene (6 bases). Germline CDR1 reads MNHEY; CDR2 reads SMNVEV (reference sequence). CDR3 length: 15 residues. V lost 6 bases and J 0 bases, leaving 15 bases between the germline ends. This chain's CDR3 is CASSTSRTVSYEQYF. For the CDR3, the DNA is TGTGCCAGCAGCACATCTAGGACAGTCTCCTACGAGCAGTACTTC.

The chain links TRBV7-3 to TRBJ2-2; 8 nucleotides align to TRBD1. V lost 4 bases to trimming and J lost 4 bases; unmatched junction nucleotides: 8. The CDR3 has 16 residues. Germline CDR1 is SGHTA and CDR2 is FQGTGA. The CDR3 protein is CASSSDRDRTTGELFF. CDR3 DNA sequence: TGTGCCAGCAGCTCGGACCGGGACAGGACCACCGGGGAGCTGTTTTTT.

This chain links TRBV5-1 with TRBJ1-4; D might be TRBD1 (5 bases). The CDR3 is 15 residues long. Trimming cost V 3 bases and J 5 bases, with 14 bases left between them. Germline-derived CDR1 and CDR2 are SGHRS and YFSETQ. Here the CDR3 reads CASSSEQGSNEKLFF. The CDR3 nucleotides read TGCGCCAGCAGCTCCGAGCAGGGCTCAAATGAAAAACTGTTTTTT. The whole variable domain, filled in from reference TRBV5-1 and TRBJ1-4, reads KAGVTQTPRYLIKTRGQQVTLSCSPISGHRSVSWYQQTPGQGLQFLFEYFSETQRNKGNFPGRFSGRQFSNSRSEMNVSTLELGDSALYLCASSSEQGSNEKLFFGSGTQLSVL.

V usage is TRBV7-9 and J usage is TRBJ2-2; D may be TRBD2 (5 bases). The V gene lost 4 bases and the J gene lost 4 bases, with 19 bases spanning the gap. The CDR3 consists of 17 residues. Germline V gene data show CDR1 as SEHNR and CDR2 as FQNEAQ (reference sequence). CDR3 protein: CASSSPRTSGSTGELFF. Here the CDR3 DNA reads TGTGCCAGCAGCTCACCAAGGACGTCTGGGAGCACCGGGGAGCTGTTTTTT.

The chain is built from TRBV3-1 (or the pseudogene TRBV3-2) and TRBJ1-3; unclear D gene. Germline-derived CDR1 and CDR2 are LGHDT and YNNKEL (reference sequence). The CDR3 consists of 15 residues. V was trimmed by 1 base and J by 0 bases, leaving 7 bases between them. CDR3 bases: TGTGCCAGCAGCCAAGGATACTTCTCTGGAAACACCATATATTTT. This codes for CASSQGYFSGNTIYF.

The rearrangement joins TRBV24-1 to TRBJ1-4; 9 nucleotides match TRBD1. This CDR3 comprises 23 residues. CDR1 and CDR2 from the germline V gene are KGHDR and SFDVKD. Trimming at V came to 4 bases and at J to 4 bases, leaving 27 bases not matched to a gene. CDR3 sequence (DNA): TGTGCCACCAGTGACTCGGACAGGGGTAGCCTGCGTCGTTTAAGCACAATTAATGAAAAACTGTTTTTT. Protein: CATSDSDRGSLRRLSTINEKLFF.

Only one count was recorded for this clone. V gene TRBV18 combines with J gene TRBJ2-1, with D possibly matching TRBD2 (7 bases). The CDR3 loop spans 16 amino acids. Trimming shortened V by 6 bases and J by 3 bases, and 18 bases separated the two germline ends. The germline CDR1 and CDR2 sequences are KGHSH and LQKENI. CDR3 region: CASSPRGGEIYNEQFF. In DNA form, the CDR3 reads TGTGCCAGCTCCCCCAGGGGAGGGGAAATCTACAATGAGCAGTTCTTC. The entire variable domain, with the rest obtained from reference TRBV18 and TRBJ2-1, is as follows: NAGVMQNPRHLVRRRGQEARLRCSPMKGHSHVYWYRQLPEEGLKFMVYLQKENIIDESGMPKERFSAEFPKEGPSILRIQQVVRGDSAAYFCASSPRGGEIYNEQFFGPGTRLTVL.

In its sample, this clone was seen once. The CDR3 protein is CAWSPGQRTYSNQPQHF. The CDR3 bases are TGTGCCTGGAGCCCGGGACAGAGGACTTATAGCAATCAGCCCCAGCATTTT. The J gene is TRBJ1-5, the V gene TRBV30, with 7 bases identical to TRBD1. V lost 3 bases to trimming and J lost 0 bases; unmatched junction nucleotides: 11. CDR3 size: 17 residues. Germline V gene sequence: CDR1 GTSNPN, CDR2 SVGIG (reference sequence). Combining the CDR3 with reference TRBV30 and TRBJ1-5 gives the whole variable domain SQTIHQWPATLVQPVGSPLSLECTVEGTSNPNLYWYRQAAGRGLQLLFYSVGIGQISSEVPQNLSASRPQDRQFILSSKKLLLSDSGFYLCAWSPGQRTYSNQPQHFGDGTRLSIL.

This clone was recorded once. The rearrangement uses TRBV7-9 and TRBJ1-5; D remains unclear. This CDR3 spans 15 amino acids. The V and J ends lost 4 bases and 7 bases respectively, with 17 bases between them. The V gene's germline CDR1 is SEHNR and CDR2 FQNEAQ (reference sequence). The CDR3 DNA reads TGTGCCAGCAGCTCCGGCGACCCATGGGCCCAGCCCCAGCATTTT. It encodes CASSSGDPWAQPQHF.

This chain connects TRBV6-5 to TRBJ1-4; a possible D gene is TRBD1 (5 bases). V lost 6 bases to trimming and J lost 2 bases, with 13 bases between them. This CDR3 contains 15 residues. Germline V CDR1 and CDR2: MNHEY, SVGAGI. CDR3 DNA: TGTGCCAGCAGAGTCGCCCAGGGTACTAATGAAAAACTGTTTTTT. It is translated as CASRVAQGTNEKLFF.

V and J are TRBV30 and TRBJ1-1; D call uncertain. CDR1 and CDR2 (germline): GTSNPN, SVGIG (reference sequence). The CDR3 consists of 9 residues. The V end lost 3 bases, the J end lost 8 bases, and 4 bases lay between the germline ends. The CDR3 sequence: CAWSVEAFF. CDR3 in DNA: TGTGCCTGGAGCGTAGAAGCTTTCTTT. Drawing the rest from reference TRBV30 and TRBJ1-1, the complete variable domain is SQTIHQWPATLVQPVGSPLSLECTVEGTSNPNLYWYRQAAGRGLQLLFYSVGIGQISSEVPQNLSASRPQDRQFILSSKKLLLSDSGFYLCAWSVEAFFGQGTRLTVV.

The chain couples TRBV30 to TRBJ2-7; D remains ambiguous. CDR1 and CDR2 from the germline V gene are GTSNPN and SVGIG (reference sequence). With 0 bases removed from V and 6 bases from J, the gap between germline ends came to 9 bases. The CDR3 consists of 12 residues. In DNA, the CDR3 is TGTGCCTGGAGTGTTCAGTTCGTCGAGCAGTACTTC. It encodes CAWSVQFVEQYF.

V gene TRBV5-1 combines with J gene TRBJ1-4; possible D gene TRBD1, 5 bases. The germline CDR1 and CDR2 sequences are SGHRS and YFSETQ. Trimming shortened V by 4 bases and J by 8 bases, and 18 bases separated the two germline ends. There are 15 residues in the CDR3. CDR3 region: CASSPAGRGAEKLFF. The CDR3 DNA reads TGCGCCAGCAGCCCGGCGGGCCGCGGGGCCGAAAAACTGTTTTTT.

V and J are TRBV7-9 and TRBJ1-1, with 8 bases lining up with TRBD1. V dropped 5 bases and J dropped 5; count of bases not matched to a gene: 10. The length of the CDR3 is 15 residues. Germline V gene sequence: CDR1 SEHNR, CDR2 FQNEAQ (reference sequence). CDR3 bases: TGTGCCAGCAGCACCCCAGACAGGGGTAAGACTGAAGCTTTCTTT. Translation gives CASSTPDRGKTEAFF.

This clone was counted only a few times. V usage is TRBV7-6 and J usage is TRBJ2-5; 9 nucleotides align to TRBD2. The CDR3 has 19 amino acids. J gave up 1 base and V 1 base, and 13 bases lay outside the gene matches. The germline gives CDR1 SGHVS, CDR2 FNYEAQ. The CDR3 DNA sequence: TGTGCCAGCAGCTTAGTTCGAGCGGGGGGCCGAACATTCCAAGAGACCCAGTACTTC. Translating it yields CASSLVRAGGRTFQETQYF.

The chain uses TRBV6-5 and TRBJ2-7, with D possibly being TRBD2 (6 bases). The V gene lost 2 bases and the J gene lost 7 bases, with 15 bases spanning the gap. This CDR3 spans 14 amino acids. Per the germline V gene, CDR1 is MNHEY and CDR2 is SVGAGI. In nucleotides, the CDR3 is TGTGCCAGCAGTTACGCGGGACGGGGCTGGGAGCAGTACTTC. It encodes CASSYAGRGWEQYF.

The count of this clone is one. The V gene is TRBV29-1, the J gene TRBJ2-1, with D unresolved. The CDR3 extends over 12 amino acids. CDR1 is SQVTM and CDR2 is ANQGSEA in the germline V gene. The ends were cut back, 6 bases at V and 1 base at J, with 7 bases in the middle. The CDR3 DNA follows: TGCAGCGTATTAGCTTCCTACAATGAGCAGTTCTTC. This gives the protein CSVLASYNEQFF.

The chain employs TRBV19 and TRBJ2-1; D ambiguous. The CDR3 loop spans 13 amino acids. V lost 5 bases, J lost 7 bases, and 12 bases lay in between. CDR1 and CDR2 (germline): LNHDA, SQIVND (reference sequence). CDR3 DNA: TGTGCCAGTAGTCCGCCAGGTAGGAATGAGCAGTTCTTC. Translation: CASSPPGRNEQFF.

This rearrangement joins TRBV25-1 to TRBJ1-1; 9 nucleotides agree with TRBD1. Germline CDR1 MGHDK, CDR2 SYGVNS. The CDR3 has 16 residues. With 3 bases clipped from V and 4 bases from J, the junction kept 9 bases outside the gene matches. CDR3 nucleotide sequence: TGTGCCAGCAGTGATTTAAGGGGGGGACAGGGCACTGAAGCTTTCTTT. Encoded protein: CASSDLRGGQGTEAFF.

This rearrangement joins TRBV28 to TRBJ1-3; 8 bases line up with TRBD1. V shed 3 bases and J 1 base; nucleotides not matched to a gene: 8. This CDR3 has 17 residues. CDR1 is MDHEN, CDR2 SYDVKM, per germline. The chain's CDR3 is CASSFRGQGASGNTIYF. The CDR3 DNA follows: TGTGCCAGCAGTTTTAGGGGGCAGGGGGCATCTGGAAACACCATATATTTT.

The chain combines TRBV29-1 with TRBJ2-5; 9 bases match TRBD2. The germline V gene encodes CDR1 SQVTM and CDR2 ANQGSEA. With V trimmed by 0 bases and J by 5 bases, 7 bases remained unmatched. This CDR3 has 15 amino acids. The CDR3 DNA sequence: TGCAGCGTTGAAGATCCGGCGGGAGGGGAGGAGACCCAGTACTTC. Its translation: CSVEDPAGGEETQYF.

This CDR3 is CASARTRGGVVAFF. CDR3 bases: TGTGCCAGCGCGCGTACCAGGGGCGGAGTGGTCGCTTTCTTT. The V call is TRBV3-1 (or the pseudogene TRBV3-2), the J call TRBJ1-1; the D gene is possibly TRBD1 (6 bases). The CDR3 contains 14 residues. CDR1 and CDR2 (germline): LGHDT, YNNKEL (reference sequence). Trimming cost V 8 bases and J 11 bases, with 24 bases left between them.